The 25 T cell receptor beta chains listed next were all sequenced from one sample in a study of blood T cells in healthy people across ages. A second PCR of roughly 7 to 11 cycles used a sample-barcoded 5' primer and a J-beta primer mix. TCRdb re-derived calls from the 5' RACE reads in MiXCR, one entry per CDR3 protein. The repertoire has hundreds of thousands of distinct CDR3 sequences, around half of them found once; the top ten carry 25% to 35%. The sample consisted of blood. These receptors originate from a woman aged 60 to 75 in good health.

This clonotype was seen only a few times. The gene calls are TRBV7-2 and TRBJ2-5; TRBD2 matches at 8 bases. The V segment lost 5 bases and the J segment 4 bases; nucleotides outside the gene matches: 9. Germline V lookup: CDR1 SGHTA, CDR2 FQGNSA. The CDR3 has 15 residues. The CDR3, as DNA: TGTGCCAGCAGCAAGAGCGGGAGAGGCCGAGAGACCCAGTACTTC. Protein: CASSKSGRGRETQYF.

This clonotype has only a few counts. The chain recombines TRBV5-1 with TRBJ2-1; 10 nucleotides line up with TRBD2. Germline V CDR1 and CDR2: SGHRS, YFSETQ. The CDR3 runs to 14 residues. The ends lost 4 bases at V and 6 bases at J; junction bases unmatched: 4. The CDR3 coding sequence is TGCGCCAGCAGCCTCCCTAGCGGGAGCAATGAGCAGTTCTTC. This translates into CASSLPSGSNEQFF.

The rearrangement uses TRBV20-1 and TRBJ1-1; D may be TRBD1 (6 bases). The CDR3 is 16 residues long. Germline CDR1 and CDR2: DFQATT and SNEGSKA (reference sequence). Trimming removed 3 bases at V and 3 bases at J, with 20 bases between. CDR3 DNA: TGCAGTGCTAGTGCAGGGGCCACAATTAAGGACACTGAAGCTTTCTTT. Protein product: CSASAGATIKDTEAFF.

This CDR3 reads CASSRGPGMNTEAFF. As DNA, the CDR3 is TGTGCCAGCAGTCGCGGACCGGGAATGAACACTGAAGCTTTCTTT. V gene TRBV28 combines with J gene TRBJ1-1, with no clear D. Germline values: CDR1 MDHEN, CDR2 SYDVKM. Deletions cut 5 bases from V and 0 bases from J, with 13 bases between. The CDR3 spans 15 residues.

The rearrangement uses TRBV20-1 and TRBJ2-1; 12 nucleotides align to TRBD2. Unmatched junction bases numbered 7, after V lost 3 bases and J lost 7 bases. Germline V lookup: CDR1 DFQATT, CDR2 SNEGSKA (reference sequence). This CDR3 spans 15 amino acids. The CDR3 DNA follows: TGCAGTGCTAGTGGCCTAGCGGGAGGGTCGAATGAGCAGTTCTTC. This gives the protein CSASGLAGGSNEQFF.

This sequence joins TRBV5-1 and TRBJ2-5, with 7 positions matching TRBD1. CDR3 length: 13 residues. Germline loops: CDR1 SGHRS, CDR2 YFSETQ. V lost 3 bases to trimming and J lost 5 bases; unmatched junction nucleotides: 4. Written as DNA, the CDR3 is TGCGCCAGCAGCTCCGACAGGGCGGAGACCCAGTACTTC. Residues: CASSSDRAETQYF.

This chain uses TRBV7-2 with TRBJ2-3, with a weak D call TRBD2 (5 bases). The CDR3 is made up of 17 amino acids. The V end lost 5 bases, the J end lost 3 bases, and 21 bases lay between the germline ends. The germline V gene has CDR1 SGHTA and CDR2 FQGNSA. The CDR3 coding sequence is TGTGCCAGCAGCCGAGTTAGGGCGCTTAGGAGGACAGATACGCAGTATTTT. It is translated as CASSRVRALRRTDTQYF. Full variable domain (remainder filled in from reference TRBV7-2 and TRBJ2-3): GAGVSQSPSNKVTEKGKDVELRCDPISGHTALYWYRQSLGQGLEFLIYFQGNSAPDKSGLPSDRFSAERTGGSVSTLTIQRTQQEDSAVYLCASSRVRALRRTDTQYFGPGTRLTVL.

This sequence joins TRBV29-1 and TRBJ2-1, with D maybe TRBD1 (5 bases). V was clipped by 4 bases and J by 6 bases, with 16 bases between them. Germline CDR1 and CDR2: SQVTM and ANQGSEA. The CDR3 extends over 14 amino acids. CDR3 region: CSVGKGPLGNEQFF. The CDR3 DNA reads TGCAGCGTTGGCAAGGGGCCATTGGGCAATGAGCAGTTCTTC.

The rearrangement links TRBV20-1 to TRBJ2-5; 15 positions match TRBD2. Germline V gene data show CDR1 as DFQATT and CDR2 as SNEGSKA (reference sequence). After removal of 6 bases from V and 4 bases from J, the junction contained 9 bases not matched to a gene. This CDR3 spans 16 amino acids. The DNA of the CDR3 is TGCAGTGCCCCGGGACTAGCGGGAGGAGAGGGAGAGACCCAGTACTTC. It encodes CSAPGLAGGEGETQYF.

The chain joins TRBV7-9 to TRBJ2-4; the D call may be TRBD1 or TRBD2 (5 bases each). The CDR3 extends over 15 amino acids. Germline lookup yields CDR1 SEHNR and CDR2 FQNEAQ (reference sequence). With 5 bases removed from V and 3 bases from J, the gap between germline ends came to 14 bases. This CDR3 is CASSGTSHDKNIQYF. The CDR3, as DNA: TGTGCCAGCAGCGGGACCTCTCACGACAAAAACATTCAGTACTTC.

J is TRBJ1-1 and V is TRBV7-9; D remains ambiguous. CDR1 is SEHNR and CDR2 is FQNEAQ in the germline V gene (reference sequence). This CDR3 has 16 residues. The V end lost 2 bases, the J end lost 1 base, and 14 bases lay between the germline ends. CDR3 in DNA: TGTGCCAGCAGCTTACCCGAATCATGGAAGAACACTGAAGCTTTCTTT. Its translation is CASSLPESWKNTEAFF.

In its sample, this clonotype was seen a few times. The rearrangement uses TRBV29-1 and TRBJ2-7; a possible D gene is TRBD2 (6 bases). CDR1 is SQVTM, CDR2 ANQGSEA, per germline. The V end lost 6 bases, the J end lost 4 bases, and 22 bases lay between the germline ends. The CDR3 runs 15 residues. The CDR3 here is CSVRGFDGGKYEQYF. The CDR3 nucleotides are TGCAGCGTCCGGGGGTTCGATGGGGGGAAGTACGAGCAGTACTTC.

The chain uses TRBV15 and TRBJ1-2; TRBD1 matches at 10 bases. Unmatched junction bases numbered 8, after V lost 2 bases and J lost 2 bases. The CDR3 loop spans 17 amino acids. Germline V lookup: CDR1 LNHNV, CDR2 YYDKDF (reference sequence). CDR3 region: CATSRRREGQGNYGYTF. The CDR3 DNA reads as TGTGCCACCAGCAGACGCCGCGAGGGACAGGGGAACTATGGCTACACCTTC. Looking up the rest from reference TRBV15 and TRBJ1-2 gives the full variable domain: DAMVIQNPRYQVTQFGKPVTLSCSQTLNHNVMYWYQQKSSQAPKLLFHYYDKDFNNEADTPDNFQSRRPNTSFCFLDIRSPGLGDTAMYLCATSRRREGQGNYGYTFGSGTRLTVV.

The chain recombines TRBV27 with TRBJ2-5, with TRBD2 as a possible D gene (6 bases). CDR1 is MNHEY, CDR2 SMNVEV, per germline (reference sequence). Between the trimmed V and J ends, which lost 5 bases and 3 bases, there was a span of 10 bases. CDR3 length equals 13 residues. CDR3 nucleotide sequence: TGTGCCAGCAGTGCGTTAGCGGAAGAGACCCAGTACTTC. Translating it yields CASSALAEETQYF.

The chain links TRBV7-2 to TRBJ2-7, with 7 bases identical to TRBD2. This CDR3 is 14 amino acids long. The ends lost 5 bases at V and 3 bases at J; junction bases unmatched: 7. The germline CDR1 and CDR2 sequences are SGHTA and FQGNSA. This chain's CDR3 is CASSRDGRFYEQYF. In DNA, the CDR3 is TGTGCCAGCAGCCGGGACGGGAGGTTCTACGAGCAGTACTTC. The whole variable domain, remainder taken from reference TRBV7-2 and TRBJ2-7, is GAGVSQSPSNKVTEKGKDVELRCDPISGHTALYWYRQSLGQGLEFLIYFQGNSAPDKSGLPSDRFSAERTGGSVSTLTIQRTQQEDSAVYLCASSRDGRFYEQYFGPGTRLTVT.

Many counts were recorded for this clonotype. V usage is TRBV7-2 and J usage is TRBJ1-5, with D perhaps matching TRBD1 (6 bases). V dropped 4 bases and J dropped 5 bases, with 9 bases sitting between them. Per germline, CDR1 SGHTA and CDR2 FQGNSA. This CDR3 is built from 13 residues. DNA of the CDR3: TGTGCCAGCAGCTATGGGGGCTATCAGCCCCAGCATTTT. As protein: CASSYGGYQPQHF.

Only a few counts were recorded for this clonotype. This sequence joins TRBV6-2 or TRBV6-3 and TRBJ2-7; the D is unclear. Germline loops: CDR1 MNHEY, CDR2 SVGEGT. There are 13 residues in the CDR3. V was shortened by 3 bases and J by 1 base, with 7 bases between the two germline ends. CDR3 DNA sequence: TGTGCCAGCAGTTATAAACAGTCCTACGAGCAGTACTTC. Protein: CASSYKQSYEQYF.

The gene calls are TRBV2 and TRBJ2-5; 9 bases agree with TRBD1. This CDR3 region has 15 residues. V trimming: 5 bases; J trimming: 11 bases; junction bases outside the gene matches: 15. Germline CDR1 is SNHLY and CDR2 is FYNNEI. CDR3 nucleotide sequence: TGTGCCAGCAGTTGGGACAGGGCGGTGAACAATGAGCAGTACTTC. Residues: CASSWDRAVNNEQYF.

This clonotype was counted between two and nine times. The chain employs TRBV6-6 and TRBJ2-7, with D perhaps TRBD2 (6 bases). Germline loops: CDR1 MNHNY, CDR2 SVGAGI (reference sequence). Trimming cost V 4 bases and J 5 bases, with 18 bases left between them. This CDR3 has 15 residues. The CDR3 here is CASSSLGRWEDEQYF. CDR3 sequence (DNA): TGTGCCAGCAGTTCCCTGGGGAGATGGGAGGACGAGCAGTACTTC.

The chain is built from TRBV5-1 and TRBJ1-2; D perhaps matches TRBD1 (5 bases). CDR3 size: 17 residues. Germline lookup yields CDR1 SGHRS and CDR2 YFSETQ. Trimming removed 5 bases at V and 1 base at J, with 21 bases between. DNA of the CDR3: TGCGCCAGCAGTCTGAACCTCGACAGCCGGTATAACTATGGCTACACCTTC. This sequence encodes CASSLNLDSRYNYGYTF.

J is TRBJ2-5 and V is TRBV4-3; 7 nucleotides line up with TRBD2. The CDR3 runs 15 residues. The J segment lost 1 base and the V segment lost 0 bases, leaving 2 bases of the junction unmatched. Germline CDR1 and CDR2: LGHNA and YSLEER. The CDR3 sequence: CASSQDWEGQETQYF. In DNA form, the CDR3 reads TGCGCCAGCAGCCAAGATTGGGAGGGCCAAGAGACCCAGTACTTC.

V gene TRBV28 combines with J gene TRBJ2-7; D ambiguous. CDR3 length: 14 amino acids. The germline V and J ends were trimmed by 11 bases and 0 bases, with 17 bases remaining between them. Germline lookup yields CDR1 MDHEN and CDR2 SYDVKM. CDR3 amino acids: CAGTGPPTSYEQYF. The CDR3 bases are TGTGCCGGCACCGGCCCCCCAACCTCCTACGAGCAGTACTTC. Variable domain in full (rest from reference TRBV28 and TRBJ2-7): DVKVTQSSRYLVKRTGEKVFLECVQDMDHENMFWYRQDPGLGLRLIYFSYDVKMKEKGDIPEGYSVSREKKERFSLILESASTNQTSMYLCAGTGPPTSYEQYFGPGTRLTVT.

This clonotype appeared a few times. This chain uses TRBV20-1 with TRBJ2-7; 9 bases agree with TRBD1. Trimming cost V 3 bases and J 6 bases; bases outside gene matches: 3. Germline V gene sequence: CDR1 DFQATT, CDR2 SNEGSKA (reference sequence). The CDR3 is 12 amino acids. CDR3 nucleotides: TGCAGTGCTAGGGACAGGGGAGGCGAGCAGTACTTC. Residues: CSARDRGGEQYF.

The chain carries TRBV6-2 or TRBV6-3 and TRBJ2-1; 11 nucleotides agree with TRBD2. The CDR3 consists of 18 residues. The ends lost 0 bases at V and 7 bases at J; junction bases unmatched: 11. The V gene's germline CDR1 is MNHEY and CDR2 SVGEGT. CDR3 nucleotide sequence: TGTGCCAGCAGTTACTCGAGCCTAGCGGGAGGCTTGAAGAATGAGCAGTTCTTC. The encoded protein is CASSYSSLAGGLKNEQFF.

This clonotype occurred a few times. J is TRBJ2-1 and V is TRBV6-4; D gene unclear. From germline, CDR1 is MRHNA and CDR2 SNTAGT. CDR3 size: 14 residues. Trimming stripped 4 bases from V and 3 bases from J, with 10 bases between. The CDR3 reads CASSAGLSYNEQFF. The CDR3 nucleotides read TGTGCCAGCAGTGCCGGGCTCAGCTACAATGAGCAGTTCTTC.